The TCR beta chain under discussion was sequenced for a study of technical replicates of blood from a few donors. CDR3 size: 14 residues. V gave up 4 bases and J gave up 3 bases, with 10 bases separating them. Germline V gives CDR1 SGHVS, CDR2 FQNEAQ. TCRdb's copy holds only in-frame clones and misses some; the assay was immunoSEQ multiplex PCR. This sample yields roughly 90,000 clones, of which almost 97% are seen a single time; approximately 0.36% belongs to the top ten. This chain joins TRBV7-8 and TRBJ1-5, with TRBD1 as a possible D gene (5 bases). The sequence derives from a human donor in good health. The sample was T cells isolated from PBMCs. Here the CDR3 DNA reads TGTGCCAGCAGCTCTATAGGGGCCAATCAGCCCCAGCATTTT. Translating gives CASSSIGANQPQHF. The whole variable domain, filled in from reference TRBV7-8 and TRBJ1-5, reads GAGVSQSPRYKVAKRGQDVALRCDPISGHVSLFWYQQALGQGPEFLTYFQNEAQLDKSGLPSDRFFAERPEGSVSTLKIQRTQQEDSAVYLCASSSIGANQPQHFGDGTRLSIL.